A single sample gave rise to the 17 T cell receptor beta chains below, sequenced in a study of T cell responses to AZD1222 COVID-19 vaccine. Method: immunoSEQ multiplex PCR; TCRdb's copy keeps in-frame clones and lacks some. The table lists about 110,000 clones, about 86% of them singletons. The source was peripheral blood, collected on day 0 of AZD1222 vaccination. These receptors came from an adult in good health.

The rearrangement joins TRBV7-2 to TRBJ1-2, with D perhaps TRBD1 (6 bases). V was shortened by 3 bases and J by 0 bases, with 11 bases between the two germline ends. Germline-derived CDR1 and CDR2 are SGHTA and FQGNSA. This CDR3 contains 15 residues. CDR3 nucleotides: TGTGCCAGCAGCTTTGCGGGGGCGTCTAACTATGGCTACACCTTC. It is translated as CASSFAGASNYGYTF.

This clone was detected only once. This chain connects TRBV18 to TRBJ2-7; D gene ambiguous. The ends were cut back, 2 bases at V and 4 bases at J, with 9 bases in the middle. This CDR3 has 13 amino acids. Germline CDR1 reads KGHSH; CDR2 reads LQKENI. The CDR3 nucleotides read TGTGCCAGCTCACCAGGGTTCCAGTACGAGCAGTACTTC. It encodes CASSPGFQYEQYF.

The table lists this clone with a few counts. The gene calls are TRBV5-1 and TRBJ2-2; no reliable D call. The CDR3 has 15 amino acids. Trimming shortened V by 0 bases and J by 1 base, and 7 bases separated the two germline ends. Germline V gene sequence: CDR1 SGHRS, CDR2 YFSETQ. DNA for the CDR3: TGCGCCAGCAGCTTGGCCGATAGGAACACCGGGGAGCTGTTTTTT. Its translation: CASSLADRNTGELFF.

This clone was seen more than once but under ten times. The V and J genes are TRBV28 and TRBJ1-4, with TRBD1 matching over 7 bases. This CDR3 comprises 14 residues. From germline, CDR1 is MDHEN and CDR2 SYDVKM. Trimming cost V 4 bases and J 7 bases; bases outside gene matches: 6. DNA of the CDR3: TGTGCCAGCAGTTCCGCAAGGGGGCGTGAAAAACTGTTTTTT. Translating it yields CASSSARGREKLFF.

The rearrangement uses TRBV3-1 (or the pseudogene TRBV3-2) and TRBJ2-3; 9 bases align to TRBD2. Germline CDR1 and CDR2: LGHDT and YNNKEL (reference sequence). The V and J ends lost 0 bases and 0 bases, in that order; junction bases with no gene match: 10. The CDR3 spans 19 residues. The CDR3 is CASSQDLSGGTFSTDTQYF. The DNA for the CDR3 is TGTGCCAGCAGCCAAGATCTTAGCGGGGGTACGTTTAGCACAGATACGCAGTATTTT.

The rearrangement uses TRBV11-3 and TRBJ2-4; D gene uncertain. Trimming took off 1 base at V and 1 base at J, with 11 bases between the two ends. CDR1 and CDR2 from the germline V gene are SGHNT and YENEEA. This CDR3 region has 16 residues. As DNA, the CDR3 is TGTGCCAGCAGCTTAGGGCGGTTGGGGGCCAAAAACATTCAGTACTTC. Amino acids: CASSLGRLGAKNIQYF. Combining the CDR3 with reference TRBV11-3 and TRBJ2-4 gives the whole variable domain EAGVVQSPRYKIIEKKQPVAFWCNPISGHNTLYWYLQNLGQGPELLIRYENEEAVDDSQLPKDRFSAERLKGVDSTLKIQPAELGDSAVYLCASSLGRLGAKNIQYFGAGTRLSVL.

The rearrangement uses TRBV10-3 and TRBJ2-7, with D tentatively TRBD1 (5 bases). V lost 4 bases to trimming and J lost 2 bases, with 12 bases between them. The length of the CDR3 is 14 residues. From germline, CDR1 is ENHRY and CDR2 SYGVKD. The DNA for the CDR3 is TGTGCCATCAGTGCGAGCAGGGCCCCCTACGAGCAGTACTTC. Its protein is CAISASRAPYEQYF.

This chain joins TRBV5-1 and TRBJ2-3; D possibly corresponds to TRBD2 (6 bases). The CDR3 sequence is 14 residues long. Germline V CDR1 and CDR2: SGHRS, YFSETQ. Trimming removed 6 bases from V and 4 bases from J, with 15 bases in between. CDR3 coding DNA: TGCGCCAGCACCTTACGGGGGATCTCAGATACGCAGTATTTT. Protein sequence: CASTLRGISDTQYF.

This rearrangement joins TRBV6-5 to TRBJ1-1; 8 bases are shared with TRBD1. V gave up 5 bases and J gave up 4 bases; unmatched junction bases: 9. In germline, CDR1 is MNHEY, CDR2 SVGAGI. This CDR3 region has 15 residues. The CDR3 DNA follows: TGTGCCAGCAGTCGCGGACAGGGCCAGGGCACTGAAGCTTTCTTT. This gives the protein CASSRGQGQGTEAFF.

The V call is TRBV10-1, the J call TRBJ1-2; TRBD1 matches 10 bases. The CDR3 is 14 amino acids. V was clipped by 6 bases and J by 6 bases; unmatched bases: 7. From germline, CDR1 is WNHNN and CDR2 SYGVQD (reference sequence). The CDR3 DNA reads TGCGCCAGCAGGGGAGCCGGGACAGGGGATGGCTACACCTTC. Amino acids: CASRGAGTGDGYTF.

The chain has TRBV11-2 and TRBJ1-2, with TRBD1 as a possible D gene (5 bases). There are 14 residues in the CDR3. Germline V gene sequence: CDR1 SGHAT, CDR2 FQNNGV. The V gene lost 5 bases and the J gene lost 1 base, with 11 bases spanning the gap. The CDR3 sequence is CASSAQGDNYGYTF. DNA for the CDR3: TGTGCCAGCAGCGCCCAGGGCGATAACTATGGCTACACCTTC.

The chain combines TRBV7-7 with TRBJ2-7; D ambiguous. Germline CDR1 and CDR2: SSHAT and FNYEAQ (reference sequence). Between the trimmed V and J ends, which lost 5 bases and 6 bases, there was a span of 14 bases. The CDR3 spans 13 residues. DNA for the CDR3: TGTGCCAGCAGCCTCGGAGAGCTTAGCGAGCAGTACTTC. Protein sequence: CASSLGELSEQYF. The full variable domain, with the rest looked up from reference TRBV7-7 and TRBJ2-7, is GAGVSQSPRYKVTKRGQDVTLRCDPISSHATLYWYQQALGQGPEFLTYFNYEAQPDKSGLPSDRFSAERPEGSISTLTIQRTEQRDSAMYRCASSLGELSEQYFGPGTRLTVT.

In this sample, this clone turned up a few times. This rearrangement joins TRBV11-2 to TRBJ1-4; no clear D. Germline CDR1 SGHAT, CDR2 FQNNGV. Trimming shortened V by 0 bases and J by 2 bases, and 13 bases separated the two germline ends. The CDR3 runs to 17 residues. The CDR3 nucleotides read TGTGCCAGCAGCTTAGATCCGTTGGGTTGGACTAATGAAAAACTGTTTTTT. Translation gives CASSLDPLGWTNEKLFF.

This clone was counted a single time. J is TRBJ1-2 and V is TRBV7-9, with 8 bases fitting TRBD1. Trimming cost V 3 bases and J 4 bases; bases outside gene matches: 10. Looked up from germline, CDR1 is SEHNR and CDR2 is FQNEAQ (reference sequence). This CDR3 spans 16 amino acids. CDR3: CASSFRTGFVFYGYTF. For the CDR3, the DNA is TGTGCCAGCAGCTTTAGGACAGGGTTCGTGTTCTATGGCTACACCTTC.

CDR3 DNA sequence: TGTGCCAGCTCACCTTCCAGGGCCCCTGGGGCCAACGTCCTGACTTTC. It translates to CASSPSRAPGANVLTF. V is TRBV18 and J is TRBJ2-6, with D tentatively TRBD1 (5 bases). The germline V and J ends were trimmed by 3 bases and 2 bases, with 11 bases remaining between them. Germline V gene data show CDR1 as KGHSH and CDR2 as LQKENI. This CDR3 has 16 amino acids.

The V call is TRBV18, the J call TRBJ1-6, with D hard to call. In germline, CDR1 is KGHSH, CDR2 LQKENI. The V end was cut by 2 bases, the J end by 7 bases, with 9 bases between. The CDR3 has 14 residues. DNA of the CDR3: TGTGCCAGCTCACCAGGAGCCGGCAATTCACCCCTCCACTTT. It yields the protein CASSPGAGNSPLHF.

V gene TRBV3-1 (or the pseudogene TRBV3-2) combines with J gene TRBJ2-2, with D perhaps matching TRBD2 (6 bases). Germline assignment: CDR1 LGHDT and CDR2 YNNKEL (reference sequence). CDR3 length: 13 residues. Between the trimmed V and J ends, which lost 6 bases and 6 bases, there was a span of 11 bases. As DNA, the CDR3 is TGTGCCAGCAGTCCTACTAGCCCCGGGGAGCTGTTTTTT. Its translation: CASSPTSPGELFF.